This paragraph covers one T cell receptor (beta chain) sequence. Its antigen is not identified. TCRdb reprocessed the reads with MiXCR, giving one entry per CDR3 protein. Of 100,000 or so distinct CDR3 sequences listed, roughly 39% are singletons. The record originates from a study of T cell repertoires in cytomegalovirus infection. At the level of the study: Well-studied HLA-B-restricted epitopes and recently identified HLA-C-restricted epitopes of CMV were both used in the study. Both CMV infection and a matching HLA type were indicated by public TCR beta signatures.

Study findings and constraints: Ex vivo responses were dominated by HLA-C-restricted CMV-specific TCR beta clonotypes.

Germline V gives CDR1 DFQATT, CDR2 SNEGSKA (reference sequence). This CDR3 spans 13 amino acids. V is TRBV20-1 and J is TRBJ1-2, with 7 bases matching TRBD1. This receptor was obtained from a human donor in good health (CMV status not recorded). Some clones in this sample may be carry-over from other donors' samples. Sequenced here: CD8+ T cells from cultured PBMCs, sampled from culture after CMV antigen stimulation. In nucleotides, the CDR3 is TGCAGCGCAACCGGGACAGCCTCTTTCGGCTACACCTTC. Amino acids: CSATGTASFGYTF.